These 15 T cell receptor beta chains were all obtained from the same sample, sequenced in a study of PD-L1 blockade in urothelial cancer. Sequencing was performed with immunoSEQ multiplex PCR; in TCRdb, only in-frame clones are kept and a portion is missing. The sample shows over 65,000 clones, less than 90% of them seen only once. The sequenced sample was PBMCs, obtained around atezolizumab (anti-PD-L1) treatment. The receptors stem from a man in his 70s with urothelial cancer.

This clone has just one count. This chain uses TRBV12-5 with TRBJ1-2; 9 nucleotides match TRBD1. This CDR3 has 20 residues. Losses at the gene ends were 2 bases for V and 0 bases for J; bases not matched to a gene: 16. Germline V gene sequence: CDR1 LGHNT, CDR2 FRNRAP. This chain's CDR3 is CASGLRPITGGITTNYGYTF. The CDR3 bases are TGTGCTAGTGGTTTGCGGCCTATAACAGGGGGCATTACTACTAACTATGGCTACACCTTC.

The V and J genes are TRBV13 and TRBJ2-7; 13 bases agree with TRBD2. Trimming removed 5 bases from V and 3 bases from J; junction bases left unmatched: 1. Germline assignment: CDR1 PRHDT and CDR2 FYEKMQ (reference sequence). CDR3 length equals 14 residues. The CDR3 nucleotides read TGTGCCAGCAGCCGGACTAGCGGGAGCTACGAGCAGTACTTC. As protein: CASSRTSGSYEQYF.

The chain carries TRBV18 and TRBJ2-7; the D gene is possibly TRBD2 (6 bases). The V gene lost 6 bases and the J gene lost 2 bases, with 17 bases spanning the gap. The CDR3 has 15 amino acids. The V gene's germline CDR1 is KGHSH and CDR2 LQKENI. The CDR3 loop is CASSSRDFNPYEQYF. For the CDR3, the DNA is TGTGCCAGCTCCTCGAGGGACTTTAACCCCTACGAGCAGTACTTC.

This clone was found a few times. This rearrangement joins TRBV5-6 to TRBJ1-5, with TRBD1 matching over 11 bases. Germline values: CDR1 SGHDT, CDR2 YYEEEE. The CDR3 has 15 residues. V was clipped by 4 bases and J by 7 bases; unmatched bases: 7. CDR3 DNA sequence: TGTGCCAGCAGCATAGGACAGGGGGCGGGACAGCCCCAGCATTTT. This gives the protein CASSIGQGAGQPQHF.

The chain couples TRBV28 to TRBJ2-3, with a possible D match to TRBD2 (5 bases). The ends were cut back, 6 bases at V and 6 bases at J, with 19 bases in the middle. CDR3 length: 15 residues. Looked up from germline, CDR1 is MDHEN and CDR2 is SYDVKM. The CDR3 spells CASRSGDSASDTQYF. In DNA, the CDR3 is TGTGCCAGCAGGTCCGGGGATTCCGCGAGCGATACGCAGTATTTT.

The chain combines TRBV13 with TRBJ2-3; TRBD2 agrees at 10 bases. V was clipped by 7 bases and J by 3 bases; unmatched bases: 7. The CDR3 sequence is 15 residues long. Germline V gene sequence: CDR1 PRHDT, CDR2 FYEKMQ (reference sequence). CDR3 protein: CASTGASGSTDTQYF. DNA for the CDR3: TGTGCCAGCACCGGGGCTAGCGGGAGTACAGATACGCAGTATTTT.

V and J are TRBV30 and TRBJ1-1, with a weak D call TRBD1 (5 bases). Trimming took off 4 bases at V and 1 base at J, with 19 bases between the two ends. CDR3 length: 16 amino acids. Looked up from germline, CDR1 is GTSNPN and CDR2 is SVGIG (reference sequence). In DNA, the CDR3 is TGTGCCTGGACCCGGTGGGCAGCTGGGGCGAACACTGAAGCTTTCTTT. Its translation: CAWTRWAAGANTEAFF.

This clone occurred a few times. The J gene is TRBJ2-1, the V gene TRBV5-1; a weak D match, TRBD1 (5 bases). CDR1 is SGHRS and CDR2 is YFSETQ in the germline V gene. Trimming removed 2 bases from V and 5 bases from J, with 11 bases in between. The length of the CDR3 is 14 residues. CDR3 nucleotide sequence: TGCGCCAGCAGCTTAGGTGGGGCCGACAATGAGCAGTTCTTC. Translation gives CASSLGGADNEQFF. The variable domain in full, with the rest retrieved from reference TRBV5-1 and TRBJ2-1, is KAGVTQTPRYLIKTRGQQVTLSCSPISGHRSVSWYQQTPGQGLQFLFEYFSETQRNKGNFPGRFSGRQFSNSRSEMNVSTLELGDSALYLCASSLGGADNEQFFGPGTRLTVL.

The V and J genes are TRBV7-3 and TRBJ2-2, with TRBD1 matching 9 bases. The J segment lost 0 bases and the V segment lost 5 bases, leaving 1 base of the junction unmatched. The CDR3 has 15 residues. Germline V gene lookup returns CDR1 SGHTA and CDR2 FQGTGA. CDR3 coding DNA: TGTGCCAGCAGCGACAGGGGGTCGAACACCGGGGAGCTGTTTTTT. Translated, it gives CASSDRGSNTGELFF.

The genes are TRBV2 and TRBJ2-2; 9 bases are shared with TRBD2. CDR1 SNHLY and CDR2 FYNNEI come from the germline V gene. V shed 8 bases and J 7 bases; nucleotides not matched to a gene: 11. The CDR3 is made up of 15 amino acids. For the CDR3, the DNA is TGTGCCAGCGTCCGTGGTCTAGCGGGAATCGGGGAGCTGTTTTTT. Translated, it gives CASVRGLAGIGELFF.

CDR3 sequence reads: CASSLEAGVSLAQPQHF. CDR3 bases: TGTGCCAGCAGCTTGGAGGCAGGGGTCTCTTTGGCGCAGCCCCAGCATTTT. J is TRBJ1-5 and V is TRBV5-8; possible D gene TRBD1, 6 bases. This CDR3 has 17 amino acids. V dropped 0 bases and J dropped 7 bases, with 20 bases sitting between them. Germline CDR1 reads SGHTS; CDR2 reads YDEGEE.

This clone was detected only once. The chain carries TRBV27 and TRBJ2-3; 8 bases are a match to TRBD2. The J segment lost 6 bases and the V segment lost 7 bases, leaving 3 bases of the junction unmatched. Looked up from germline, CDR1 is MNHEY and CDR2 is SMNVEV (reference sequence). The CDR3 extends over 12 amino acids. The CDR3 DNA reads TGTGCCAGCAAGGCTAGCGGGGATACGCAGTATTTT. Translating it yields CASKASGDTQYF.

The CDR3 reads CASSSLGTGLMNTEAFF. As DNA, the CDR3 is TGTGCCAGCAGCTCCTTGGGGACAGGGCTTATGAACACTGAAGCTTTCTTT. The rearrangement uses TRBV7-9 and TRBJ1-1, with 9 bases lining up with TRBD1. The junction had 9 bases not matched to a gene; V was cut back by 4 bases and J by 0 bases. Germline assignment: CDR1 SEHNR and CDR2 FQNEAQ (reference sequence). The CDR3 loop spans 17 amino acids.

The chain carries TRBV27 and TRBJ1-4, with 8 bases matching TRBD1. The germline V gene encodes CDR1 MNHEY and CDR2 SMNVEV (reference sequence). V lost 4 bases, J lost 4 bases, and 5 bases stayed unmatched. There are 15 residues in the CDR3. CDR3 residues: CASSWTGTGNEKLFF. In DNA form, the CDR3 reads TGTGCCAGCAGTTGGACAGGGACTGGTAATGAAAAACTGTTTTTT.

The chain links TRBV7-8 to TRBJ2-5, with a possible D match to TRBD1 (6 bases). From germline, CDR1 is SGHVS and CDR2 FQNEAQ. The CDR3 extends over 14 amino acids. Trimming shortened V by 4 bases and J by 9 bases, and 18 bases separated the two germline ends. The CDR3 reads CASSYRAEKPPQYF. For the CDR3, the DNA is TGTGCCAGCAGCTACAGGGCCGAAAAGCCCCCCCAGTACTTC.